The TCR beta chain described here comes from a study of blood T cells in healthy people across ages. Study observations and caveats: Unsorted PBMC material precluded a definitive naive versus antigen-experienced comparison. Unknown CMV status may confound age-related changes in expanded clones.

Details on this clonotype: Its specificity is unknown.

A second PCR of about 7 to 12 cycles used a sample-barcoded 5' primer and a J-beta primer mix. MiXCR was run by TCRdb on the 5' RACE reads, yielding one entry per CDR3 protein. The sample has 1.5 million to 2 million distinct CDR3 sequences; around 42% are singletons. The CDR3 consists of 16 residues. Germline V gives CDR1 ENHRY, CDR2 SYGVKD. With V trimmed by 5 bases and J by 6 bases, 9 bases remained unmatched. The chain has TRBV10-3 and TRBJ2-1, with TRBD1 identical over 11 bases. This TCR came from a human donor in good health. Specimen: blood. The CDR3 DNA sequence: TGTGCCATCAGTCCCACCGGGACAGGGGGTGTCAATGAGCAGTTCTTC. Encoded protein: CAISPTGTGGVNEQFF.